This T cell receptor beta chain came from a study of T cell clonotyping in hematopoietic cell transplantation (dated by TCRdb to the early 2020s). In the study overall: Recipient samples taken before transplant were obtained following cytoreduction. A total of under 150 blood samples were collected in the study from about 40 consecutive transplant recipients and their related donors. Patient recruitment ran from late 2015 to January 2017, and follow-up continued until late 2020 or death.

Study-wide findings and limitations: After transplant, TCR diversity in recipients dropped, and pathologically expanded clonotypes increased progressively from day 30 to day 180. The sample size was limited, and because cells were not sorted, the contributions of CD4 and CD8 repertoires could not be separated. Inverse Simpson Index values from donors and from recipients before transplant predicted broader TCR repertoire diversity after transplant. Recipient repertoires showed only a small fraction of overlap with donor repertoires, and over 95% appeared de novo at the given depth.

TCR beta CDR3 regions were amplified from genomic DNA with the immunoSEQ assay, a bias-controlled multiplex PCR using V- and J-specific primers. In a second PCR step, a proprietary barcode and Illumina adapter sequences were attached to the CDR3 amplicons. CDR3 libraries were sequenced on an Illumina MiSeq instrument. As for how the authors treated the data: immunoSEQ Analyzer 3.0 was used for export and quality control, with R Bioconductor and Immunarch used for downstream analyses. Repertoire metrics were calculated using only productive rearrangements within the normalized downsampled data set. Pathologically expanded clonotypes were defined as those larger than 5 templates in the normalized cohort. The Inverse Simpson Index was used to measure repertoire diversity. CMV-specificity analyses were carried out on the non-normalized data set to capture all clonotypes. Sourced from immuneACCESS, this table was stored by TCRdb with only in-frame sequences that have V and J called. A share of the clones is absent; for the studies checked, an unresolved V gene accounts for under half, and the remainder has no known explanation. The V and J calls and the clone size are those of that table, but D and trimming were determined from the DNA. For this sample the table gives tens of thousands of clones, of which approximately 90% were detected only once. Of the sample, about 6% falls within the top ten clones.

Sample time point, as interpreted from the label and publication: recipient sample about 28 days before transplant, after cytoreduction. Blood samples were obtained from recipients approximately 28 days before transplant and at days 30, 100 and 180 after transplant. Nuclei Lysis Solution was used to extract genomic DNA from fresh or cryopreserved unfractionated peripheral blood mononuclear cells. From the germline V gene, CDR1 is MDHEN and CDR2 is SYDVKM. Deletion took 7 bases off V and 0 bases off J, with a span of 9 bases between the germline ends. Reading from cysteine to phenylalanine, the CDR3 counts 14 amino acids. Only the CDR3 part of the read is kept: 42 bases, read in frame from the first base. Worth noting for this clone: Its recognized antigen is unknown. Within one base of it there is no much larger clone, and no base qualities were kept.

The rearranged chain carries TRBV28 and TRBJ2-2; the D segment cannot be called with confidence. Sequences were derived from peripheral blood mononuclear cells, sampled before stem cell transplant. The sequence came from a man in his 60s with biphenotypic leukemia. Some clones in this sample may be carry-over from other donors' samples. The CDR3 protein: CASIPGSNTGELFF. The nucleotide sequence reads as follows: TGTGCCAGCATACCCGGATCGAACACCGGGGAGCTGTTTTTT. With the rest looked up from the reference TRBV28 and TRBJ2-2 genes rather than sequenced, the full variable domain is DVKVTQSSRYLVKRTGEKVFLECVQDMDHENMFWYRQDPGLGLRLIYFSYDVKMKEKGDIPEGYSVSREKKERFSLILESASTNQTSMYLCASIPGSNTGELFFGEGSRLTVL.